These 14 T cell receptor beta chains were sequenced from one sample in a study of T cell repertoires in cytomegalovirus infection. These receptors have no known antigen. TCRdb re-derived calls from the reads in MiXCR, one entry per CDR3 protein. The sample holds 100,000 to 150,000 distinct CDR3 sequences, about 31% seen once. The sample here was CD8+ T cells from cultured PBMCs, taken from culture after CMV antigen stimulation. Receptor source: a human donor in good health (CMV status not recorded). Some clones in this sample may be carry-over from other donors' samples.

This clonotype was recorded at least ten times. The chain uses TRBV4-1 and TRBJ2-1; 8 bases match TRBD2. Germline CDR1 is MGHRA and CDR2 is YSYEKL. V was pared by 0 bases and J by 9 bases, with 4 bases of the junction left unmatched. The CDR3 runs to 14 residues. Here the CDR3 reads CASSQDRAGGEQFF. CDR3 sequence (DNA): TGCGCCAGCAGCCAAGATCGGGCGGGGGGTGAGCAGTTCTTC.

The V call is TRBV11-2, the J call TRBJ1-5; D ambiguous. The CDR3 has 16 amino acids. Trimming removed 1 base from V and 0 bases from J, with 10 bases in between. The germline gives CDR1 SGHAT, CDR2 FQNNGV. This CDR3 is CASSLGGVYSNQPQHF. Here the CDR3 DNA reads TGTGCCAGCAGCTTAGGTGGAGTTTATAGCAATCAGCCCCAGCATTTT.

V gene TRBV6-1 combines with J gene TRBJ1-1; D not certain. The V end lost 2 bases, the J end lost 3 bases, and 7 bases lay between the germline ends. Per the germline V gene, CDR1 is MNHNS and CDR2 is SASEGT. The CDR3 contains 13 residues. The CDR3 loop reads CASSESEYTEAFF. CDR3 DNA: TGTGCCAGCAGTGAATCGGAGTACACTGAAGCTTTCTTT.

The chain couples TRBV2 to TRBJ2-1, with D perhaps TRBD1 (8 bases). V was trimmed by 6 bases and J by 9 bases, leaving 24 bases between them. The CDR3 runs to 16 residues. CDR1 is SNHLY, CDR2 FYNNEI, per germline. The DNA of the CDR3 is TGTGCCAGCAGCGGACAGCACAGGGGGGGGTTGTTTGAGCAGTTCTTC. It encodes CASSGQHRGGLFEQFF.

This clonotype has just a few counts. The chain uses TRBV7-9 and TRBJ1-2; 7 nucleotides match TRBD1. The CDR3 is 12 residues long. CDR1 and CDR2 from the germline V gene are SEHNR and FQNEAQ (reference sequence). V lost 3 bases and J lost 8; bases outside the gene matches: 3. The CDR3 sequence is CASSFGDSGYTF. CDR3 DNA: TGTGCCAGCAGCTTTGGGGACAGCGGCTACACCTTC.

This clonotype showed up just once. The rearrangement joins TRBV4-1 to TRBJ2-2, with D hard to call. V lost 3 bases and J 2 bases, leaving 4 bases between the germline ends. This CDR3 has 13 residues. In germline, CDR1 is MGHRA, CDR2 YSYEKL. CDR3 DNA sequence: TGCGCCAGCAGCCAGAAAAACACCGGGGAGCTGTTTTTT. This codes for CASSQKNTGELFF.

The chain uses TRBV4-1 and TRBJ2-7, with 7 bases lining up with TRBD1. The V gene's germline CDR1 is MGHRA and CDR2 YSYEKL. This CDR3 is built from 12 residues. V was clipped by 3 bases and J by 6 bases; unmatched bases: 2. The CDR3 DNA sequence: TGCGCCAGCAGCCAGACAGGGATCGAGCAGTACTTC. Protein product: CASSQTGIEQYF.

About this clonotype: A clone one base away is much larger, so this may be a read error. V usage is TRBV7-9 and J usage is TRBJ2-5; D not certain. This CDR3 contains 16 residues. Germline lookup yields CDR1 SEHNR and CDR2 FQNEAQ (reference sequence). The germline V and J ends were trimmed by 2 bases and 7 bases, with 20 bases remaining between them. The CDR3 loop is CASSLSLCTAAGTQYF. The CDR3, as DNA: TGTGCCAGCAGCTTATCGTTATGCACGGCCGCCGGGACCCAGTACTTC.

The chain uses TRBV4-1 and TRBJ1-1; no clear D. Germline loops: CDR1 MGHRA, CDR2 YSYEKL. The CDR3 contains 16 residues. V was cut by 5 bases and J by 5 bases, with 21 bases left in between. The CDR3 nucleotides are TGCGCCAGCAGCGGGCGAACCGGAAAGGAGGGTACTGAAGCTTTCTTT. Protein sequence: CASSGRTGKEGTEAFF.

This clonotype came up a few times. The chain combines TRBV2 with TRBJ1-2, with D perhaps matching TRBD1 (6 bases). The CDR3 consists of 11 residues. Per germline, CDR1 SNHLY and CDR2 FYNNEI. The CDR3 DNA reads TGTGCAGTCCTGGGACGGGGGCGCTGCACCTTC. This sequence encodes CAVLGRGRCTF. Full variable domain (missing parts from reference TRBV2 and TRBJ1-2): EPEVTQTPSHQVTQMGQEVILRCVPISNHLYFYWYRQILGQKVEFLVSFYNNEISEKSEIFDDQFSVERPDGSNFTLKIRSTKLEDSAMYFCAVLGRGRCTFGSGTRLTVV.

This clonotype was found a few times. This chain connects TRBV19 to TRBJ1-1; weak D call: TRBD1 (6 bases). Trimming left V 8 bases short and J 2 bases short, with 12 bases between. This CDR3 is built from 13 residues. Per germline, CDR1 LNHDA and CDR2 SQIVND (reference sequence). The CDR3 coding sequence is TGTGCCAGTGGGACATCACTTAACACTGAAGCTTTCTTT. Translating gives CASGTSLNTEAFF.

CDR3 nucleotide sequence: TGTGCCAGCAGCCCGACCAGGGGGTGGACTGAAGCTTTCTTT. Amino acid sequence: CASSPTRGWTEAFF. V gene TRBV7-8 combines with J gene TRBJ1-1; 7 bases are shared with TRBD1. Germline CDR1 SGHVS, CDR2 FQNEAQ. CDR3 size: 14 residues. V lost 5 bases and J lost 5; bases outside the gene matches: 8. Full variable domain (rest looked up from reference TRBV7-8 and TRBJ1-1): GAGVSQSPRYKVAKRGQDVALRCDPISGHVSLFWYQQALGQGPEFLTYFQNEAQLDKSGLPSDRFFAERPEGSVSTLKIQRTQQEDSAVYLCASSPTRGWTEAFFGQGTRLTVV.

The chain recombines TRBV5-6 with TRBJ2-2; D is perhaps TRBD2 (6 bases). The CDR3 is 13 residues long. Germline values: CDR1 SGHDT, CDR2 YYEEEE. Trimming shortened V by 4 bases and J by 6 bases, and 10 bases separated the two germline ends. The CDR3 loop reads CASSRLVAGELFF. The CDR3 bases are TGTGCCAGCAGCCGACTAGTCGCCGGGGAGCTGTTTTTT.

V and J are TRBV12-3 or TRBV12-4 and TRBJ2-1; a weak D match, TRBD1 (5 bases). This CDR3 contains 12 residues. V dropped 6 bases and J dropped 9 bases, with 12 bases sitting between them. The chain's CDR3 is CASRSDSPEQFF. CDR3 nucleotides: TGTGCCAGCAGGTCTGACAGTCCTGAGCAGTTCTTC.